A single sample is the source of the 6 T cell receptor beta chains below, sequenced in a study of T cell changes during pregnancy in multiple sclerosis. Clones were read by immunoSEQ multiplex PCR, and TCRdb kept only the in-frame ones, dropping some. The sample consists of fewer than 85,000 clones, 89% of them appearing once. The starting material was peripheral blood, obtained before pregnancy. The receptors come from a female donor with multiple sclerosis, enrolled in a pregnancy study.

This clone was seen only a few times. This chain links TRBV5-1 with TRBJ2-2; D uncertain. The CDR3 is made up of 13 amino acids. The germline gives CDR1 SGHRS, CDR2 YFSETQ. V lost 4 bases and J lost 0, with 4 bases in between. The CDR3 is CASSPSNTGELFF. In DNA form, the CDR3 reads TGCGCCAGCAGCCCGTCGAACACCGGGGAGCTGTTTTTT.

The J gene is TRBJ1-3, the V gene TRBV5-4, with D tentatively TRBD1 (5 bases). Trimming pared 7 bases from V and 4 bases from J, leaving 21 bases between. Germline loops: CDR1 SGHNT, CDR2 YYREEE (reference sequence). This CDR3 is 16 amino acids long. The chain's CDR3 is CASRLQGEGTGNTIYF. In DNA form, the CDR3 reads TGTGCCAGCCGACTTCAAGGGGAAGGCACCGGAAACACCATATATTTT.

The chain combines TRBV7-9 with TRBJ2-1; TRBD2 matches at 15 bases. J lost 4 bases, V lost 6 bases, and 4 bases had no gene match. Germline V lookup: CDR1 SEHNR, CDR2 FQNEAQ (reference sequence). The CDR3 runs to 16 residues. CDR3 region: CASRAGTSGGYNEQFF. The CDR3 bases are TGTGCCAGCAGGGCCGGGACTAGCGGGGGGTACAATGAGCAGTTCTTC. Using reference TRBV7-9 and TRBJ2-1 for the parts outside the CDR3, the full variable domain is DTGVSQNPRHKITKRGQNVTFRCDPISEHNRLYWYRQTLGQGPEFLTYFQNEAQLEKSRLLSDRFSAERPKGSFSTLEIQRTEQGDSAMYLCASRAGTSGGYNEQFFGPGTRLTVL.

The chain has TRBV19 and TRBJ2-5; tentatively, D is TRBD1 (5 bases). Trimming removed 4 bases from V and 6 bases from J, with 18 bases in between. This CDR3 is 15 amino acids long. Germline CDR1 and CDR2: LNHDA and SQIVND (reference sequence). CDR3 sequence: CASSSSIDSGQTQYF. The CDR3 bases are TGTGCCAGTAGTAGCTCTATTGACAGTGGACAGACCCAGTACTTC.

This clone was found once. The V and J genes are TRBV10-3 and TRBJ1-2; 8 bases align to TRBD1. V dropped 3 bases and J dropped 0; count of bases not matched to a gene: 3. CDR1 and CDR2 (germline): ENHRY, SYGVKD. This CDR3 is built from 15 residues. CDR3 sequence (DNA): TGTGCCATCAGTGACAGGGGGCCCGCTAACTATGGCTACACCTTC. Translation gives CAISDRGPANYGYTF.

The chain carries TRBV11-3 and TRBJ2-5; maybe TRBD1 (5 bases). Trimming removed 0 bases at V and 4 bases at J, with 6 bases between. The germline V gene encodes CDR1 SGHNT and CDR2 YENEEA. CDR3 length: 13 amino acids. CDR3 DNA: TGTGCCAGCAGCTTAGATCAGGGAGAGACCCAGTACTTC. It codes for CASSLDQGETQYF.